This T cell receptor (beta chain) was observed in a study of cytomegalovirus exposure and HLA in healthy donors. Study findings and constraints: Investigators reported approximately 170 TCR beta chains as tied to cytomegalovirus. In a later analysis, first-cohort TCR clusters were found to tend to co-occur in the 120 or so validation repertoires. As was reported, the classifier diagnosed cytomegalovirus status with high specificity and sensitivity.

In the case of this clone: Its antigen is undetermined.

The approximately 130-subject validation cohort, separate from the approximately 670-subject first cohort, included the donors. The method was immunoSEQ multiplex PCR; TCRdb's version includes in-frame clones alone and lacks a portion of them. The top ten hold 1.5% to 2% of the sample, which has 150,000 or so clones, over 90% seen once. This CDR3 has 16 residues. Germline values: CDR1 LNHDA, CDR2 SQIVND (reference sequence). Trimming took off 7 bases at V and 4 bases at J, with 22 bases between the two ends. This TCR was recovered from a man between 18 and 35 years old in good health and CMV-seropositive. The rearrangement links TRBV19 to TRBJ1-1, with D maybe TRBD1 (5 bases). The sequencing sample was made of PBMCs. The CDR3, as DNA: TGTGCCAGTACCTCTCCACCAGGGCGGGGGAGCACTGAAGCTTTCTTT. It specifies CASTSPPGRGSTEAFF.